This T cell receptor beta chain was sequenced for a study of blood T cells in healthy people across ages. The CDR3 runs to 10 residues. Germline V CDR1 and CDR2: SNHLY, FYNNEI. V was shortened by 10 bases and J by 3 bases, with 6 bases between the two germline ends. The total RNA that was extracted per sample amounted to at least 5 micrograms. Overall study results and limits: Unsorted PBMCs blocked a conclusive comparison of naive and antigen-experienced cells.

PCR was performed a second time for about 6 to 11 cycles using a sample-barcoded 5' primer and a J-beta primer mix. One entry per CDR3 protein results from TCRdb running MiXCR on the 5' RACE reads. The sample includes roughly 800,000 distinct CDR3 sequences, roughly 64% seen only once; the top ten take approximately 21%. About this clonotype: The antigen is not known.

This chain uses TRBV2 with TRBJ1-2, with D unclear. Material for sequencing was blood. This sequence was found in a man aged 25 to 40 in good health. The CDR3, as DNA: TGTGCCACCAACGACTATGGCTACACCTTC. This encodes CATNDYGYTF.